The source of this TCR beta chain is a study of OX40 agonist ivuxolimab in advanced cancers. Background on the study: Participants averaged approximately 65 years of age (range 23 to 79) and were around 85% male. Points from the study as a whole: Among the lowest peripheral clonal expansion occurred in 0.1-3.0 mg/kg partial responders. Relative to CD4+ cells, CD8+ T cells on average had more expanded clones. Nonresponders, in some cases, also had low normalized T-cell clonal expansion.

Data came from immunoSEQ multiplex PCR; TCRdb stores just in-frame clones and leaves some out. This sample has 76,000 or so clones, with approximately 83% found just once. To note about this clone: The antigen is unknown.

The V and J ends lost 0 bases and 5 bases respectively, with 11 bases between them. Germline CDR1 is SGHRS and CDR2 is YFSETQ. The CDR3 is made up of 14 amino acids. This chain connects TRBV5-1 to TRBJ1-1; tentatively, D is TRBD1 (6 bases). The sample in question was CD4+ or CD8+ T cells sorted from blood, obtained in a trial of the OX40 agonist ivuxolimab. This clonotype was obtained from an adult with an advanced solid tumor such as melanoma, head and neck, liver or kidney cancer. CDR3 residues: CASSLDRVGTEAFF. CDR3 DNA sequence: TGCGCCAGCAGCTTGGACAGGGTAGGAACTGAAGCTTTCTTT.